This entry lists 17 T cell receptor beta chains sequenced from one sample in a study of blood T cell repertoires in COVID-19 (dated by TCRdb to 2018 to 2020). The method behind the library was the immunoSEQ multiplex PCR assay. The table comes from immuneACCESS by way of TCRdb, which keeps in-frame sequences with V and J called. Part of the clones is missing from these tables; in studies checked, under half for an unresolved V gene and the rest for unknown reasons. The sample includes approximately 180,000 clones, with about four fifths observed a single time. The ten biggest clones cover almost 8.5% of the sample. Source material: peripheral blood. The receptors here all came from an older woman with acute or convalescent COVID-19.

This chain joins TRBV5-1 and TRBJ2-5; 10 positions agree with TRBD2. The ends lost 4 bases at V and 3 bases at J; junction bases unmatched: 3. The CDR3 consists of 14 residues. Germline CDR1 reads SGHRS; CDR2 reads YFSETQ. This chain's CDR3 is CASSRGLAEETQYF. As DNA, the CDR3 is TGCGCCAGCAGCAGAGGACTAGCGGAAGAGACCCAGTACTTC.

The chain combines TRBV19 with TRBJ1-5, with TRBD1 matching 8 bases. Looked up from germline, CDR1 is LNHDA and CDR2 is SQIVND (reference sequence). The ends lost 6 bases at V and 2 bases at J; junction bases unmatched: 6. This CDR3 contains 15 residues. The CDR3 here is CASRPTGGRNQPQHF. CDR3 bases: TGTGCCAGTAGGCCCACAGGGGGTCGCAATCAGCCCCAGCATTTT.

The chain has TRBV6-2 or TRBV6-3 and TRBJ2-4, with 9 nucleotides matching TRBD1. After removal of 5 bases from V and 6 bases from J, the junction contained 5 bases not matched to a gene. Germline CDR1 MNHEY, CDR2 SVGEGT. This CDR3 spans 14 amino acids. In nucleotides, the CDR3 is TGTGCCAGCAGTACTACAGGGGGCGCAAACATTCAGTACTTC. Translating it yields CASSTTGGANIQYF.

This clone appeared a single time. The V call is TRBV9, the J call TRBJ2-1; D is undetermined. The CDR3 covers 17 residues. CDR1 and CDR2 from the germline V gene are SGDLS and YYNGEE. Trimming cost V 0 bases and J 0 bases, with 13 bases left between them. DNA of the CDR3: TGTGCCAGCAGCGTAGGCGCTTCCTCAAGCTCCTACAATGAGCAGTTCTTC. Translated: CASSVGASSSSYNEQFF.

This chain links TRBV4-3 with TRBJ2-1; maybe TRBD2 (7 bases). Per the germline V gene, CDR1 is LGHNA and CDR2 is YSLEER. CDR3 length: 17 residues. V lost 1 base, J lost 0 bases, and 13 bases lay in between. As DNA, the CDR3 is TGCGCCAGCAGCCAAGCTGGGGGCGGGAGCTCCTACAATGAGCAGTTCTTC. Protein sequence: CASSQAGGGSSYNEQFF.

The CDR3 DNA sequence: TGTGCCAGCAGTGAAGCGGGGAACTCTGGAAACACCATATATTTT. This codes for CASSEAGNSGNTIYF. V usage is TRBV25-1 and J usage is TRBJ1-3; D unclear. Per germline, CDR1 MGHDK and CDR2 SYGVNS. The V end was cut by 2 bases, the J end by 0 bases, with 8 bases between. The CDR3 sequence is 15 residues long.

Points on this clone: An end of the junction does not agree with germline; a read error may underlie this. The chain links TRBV19 to TRBJ2-1; 8 bases agree with TRBD2. The germline V gene encodes CDR1 LNHDA and CDR2 SQIVND (reference sequence). CDR3 size: 16 residues. The CDR3 reads CASSLPPGLVHNGQFF. DNA of the CDR3: TGTGCCAGTAGTCTACCCCCGGGACTAGTCCACAATGGGCAGTTCTTC.

This clone was seen a few times. This rearrangement joins TRBV23-1 to TRBJ1-2, with 8 bases fitting TRBD1. TRBV23-1 is marked as an open reading frame, function uncertain. This CDR3 region has 12 residues. V shed 8 bases and J 3 bases; nucleotides not matched to a gene: 2. CDR3 nucleotide sequence: TGCGCCAGCGGGGACAGGCACTATGGCTACACCTTC. This codes for CASGDRHYGYTF.

The chain couples TRBV30 to TRBJ1-5, with 7 bases that match TRBD1. This CDR3 contains 15 residues. Germline loops: CDR1 GTSNPN, CDR2 SVGIG (reference sequence). The V and J ends lost 4 bases and 0 bases, in that order; junction bases with no gene match: 6. In nucleotides, the CDR3 is TGTGCCTGGAAATCAGGGACAGTTAGCAATCAGCCCCAGCATTTT. This encodes CAWKSGTVSNQPQHF.

The J gene is TRBJ1-3, the V gene TRBV6-6; D ambiguous. Per germline, CDR1 MNHNY and CDR2 SVGAGI (reference sequence). This CDR3 contains 14 residues. V lost 2 bases to trimming and J lost 0 bases, with 5 bases between them. In nucleotides, the CDR3 is TGTGCCAGCAGTTACACGGGCTCTGGAAACACCATATATTTT. Protein sequence: CASSYTGSGNTIYF.

The chain combines TRBV28 with TRBJ1-3; 9 positions agree with TRBD1. With 6 bases clipped from V and 1 base from J, the junction kept 4 bases outside the gene matches. Germline CDR1 MDHEN, CDR2 SYDVKM. This CDR3 contains 15 residues. CDR3 DNA: TGTGCCAGCAGGAACAGGGGGCGGTCTGGAAACACCATATATTTT. Its protein is CASRNRGRSGNTIYF.

The V call is TRBV5-4, the J call TRBJ2-1; D possibly corresponds to TRBD1 (5 bases). The germline V and J ends were trimmed by 2 bases and 7 bases, with 13 bases remaining between them. This CDR3 region has 14 residues. Germline lookup yields CDR1 SGHNT and CDR2 YYREEE (reference sequence). The CDR3 spells CASSFRQGNNEQFF. The DNA of the CDR3 is TGTGCCAGCAGCTTTAGGCAGGGTAATAATGAGCAGTTCTTC.

The chain recombines TRBV7-2 with TRBJ2-2; possibly TRBD2 for D (5 bases). This CDR3 has 15 residues. The V and J ends lost 0 bases and 6 bases respectively, with 11 bases between them. CDR1 and CDR2 (germline): SGHTA, FQGNSA. The CDR3 sequence is CASSLATGIPGELFF. The CDR3 region has the DNA TGTGCCAGCAGCTTAGCGACGGGGATCCCCGGGGAGCTGTTTTTT.

The chain employs TRBV7-8 and TRBJ1-2; TRBD1 is a possible D gene (5 bases). Trimming took off 5 bases at V and 7 bases at J, with 23 bases between the two ends. Looked up from germline, CDR1 is SGHVS and CDR2 is FQNEAQ. The length of the CDR3 is 16 residues. CDR3 sequence: CASSPMGGESWGGYTF. CDR3 coding DNA: TGTGCCAGCAGCCCTATGGGAGGGGAATCTTGGGGTGGCTACACCTTC.

This clone was detected once. This chain links TRBV7-2 with TRBJ1-2, with no clear D. Germline-derived CDR1 and CDR2 are SGHTA and FQGNSA. The V end was cut by 1 base, the J end by 1 base, with 7 bases between. The CDR3 contains 14 residues. The CDR3 here is CASSLGRINYGYTF. CDR3 DNA sequence: TGTGCCAGCAGCTTAGGGCGGATTAACTATGGCTACACCTTC.

The chain has TRBV7-2 and TRBJ2-7; 12 positions match TRBD1. The CDR3 contains 15 residues. Germline CDR1 and CDR2: SGHTA and FQGNSA. V was pared by 5 bases and J by 6 bases, with 8 bases of the junction left unmatched. In DNA, the CDR3 is TGTGCCAGCAGCGCTCGTGGGACAGGGGGCCGCGAGCAGTACTTC. It encodes CASSARGTGGREQYF.

V is TRBV30 and J is TRBJ2-1; the match to TRBD1 covers 11 bases. V trimming: 1 base; J trimming: 2 bases; junction bases outside the gene matches: 4. The CDR3 loop spans 16 amino acids. Germline CDR1 GTSNPN, CDR2 SVGIG (reference sequence). DNA for the CDR3: TGTGCCTGGAGTGAAAAGGGACAGGGGGCCTACAATGAGCAGTTCTTC. Protein: CAWSEKGQGAYNEQFF.